The source of this TCR beta chain is a study of beta chain features in type 1 diabetes. As regards this clone: Its antigen is currently unknown.

Study-wide points: Patients with type 1 diabetes carried fewer insertions and had more deletions at their VDJ junctions. Shorter templates may be favored by PCR, equally so in patients and controls.

Staining for CD45RO/CCR7/CD25/CD127/CD95/CD27 allowed sorting of CD4+ naive, central memory, regulatory and stem cell-like memory cells. Investigators reverse transcribed all isolated RNA, so they sequenced expressed TCRB transcripts. Assay: immunoSEQ multiplex PCR; the TCRdb copy retains only in-frame clones and omits some. The repertoire consists of about 900,000 clones, with around a sixth occurring once and the leading ten covering 0.023%. Germline V gives CDR1 SQVTM, CDR2 ANQGSEA. V shed 1 base and J shed 3 bases, with 12 bases lying between them. CDR3 length equals 14 residues. The sample consisted of naive CD4+ T cells from blood. The clonotype comes from a woman aged 18-30 years in good health. This rearrangement joins TRBV29-1 to TRBJ1-1, with D possibly being TRBD1 (5 bases). The DNA for the CDR3 is TGCAGCGTTGAAGGGAGGGGTGAGGACACTGAAGCTTTCTTT. Its protein product is CSVEGRGEDTEAFF.